Listed below are T cell receptor beta chains from one sample, sequenced in a study of cytotoxic CD8 clonotypes in ibrutinib-treated CLL. Produced via immunoSEQ multiplex PCR; TCRdb's table is partial and in-frame only. Of about 160,000 clones in the sample, approximately 84% were seen once. The sample in question was PBMCs, obtained after 24 months of ibrutinib treatment. Receptors were obtained from a human donor with chronic lymphocytic leukemia. Each CDR3 is given with its conserved first and last residue. The order of the fields is V gene, clone size, D gene, J gene, CDR3 DNA, CDR3 protein. D genes are given only for firm matches. The listing skips clone size in some rows; elsewhere it reads once, few, many or a size class.

TRBV4-2	.	.	TRBJ2-7	TGTGCCAGCAGCCTAGAGGACACCTCCTACGAGCAGTACTTC	CASSLEDTSYEQYF
TRBV27	.	.	TRBJ2-7	TGTGCCAGCACCCAGGGCGGCGAGCAGTACTTC	CASTQGGEQYF
TRBV7-2	.	.	TRBJ2-3	TGTGCCAGCAGCATCGCCCGCACAGATACGCAGTATTTT	CASSIARTDTQYF
TRBV7-9	.	TRBD2	TRBJ2-3	TGTGCCAGCACACTAGCGGGAGCCGCAGATACGCAGTATTTT	CASTLAGAADTQYF
TRBV6-5	few	.	TRBJ1-6	TGTGCCAGCAGTTACTCGATCCGAGGGGGAGCGTCACCCCTCCACTTT	CASSYSIRGGASPLHF
TRBV11-2	.	.	TRBJ1-3	TGTGCCAGCAGCAAAGGCCTGATACAGGGAATGTCTGGAAACACCATATATTTT	CASSKGLIQGMSGNTIYF
TRBV4-2	.	TRBD2	TRBJ2-1	TGTGCCAGCAAAGCGGGAGGTTACAATGAGCAGTTCTTC	CASKAGGYNEQFF
TRBV10-3	.	.	TRBJ1-2	TGTGCCATCAGTGAATCCTCCAGGGGCTCCTGGGGCTACACCTTC	CAISESSRGSWGYTF
TRBV5-1	.	.	TRBJ2-6	TGCGCCAGCAGCGTGGTCTCTGGGGCCAACGTCCTGACTTTC	CASSVVSGANVLTF
TRBV6-5	once	.	TRBJ2-2	TGTGCCAGCAGGAGAGGTTGGGAGCTGTTTTTT	CASRRGWELFF
TRBV9	few	.	TRBJ1-5	TGTGCCAGCAGCGTAGGAGCAGGGGTAGATCAGCCCCAGCATTTT	CASSVGAGVDQPQHF
TRBV6-6	.	TRBD2	TRBJ2-4	TGTGCCAGCAGTTACCCATGGGGGGGAGCCAAAAACATTCAGTACTTC	CASSYPWGGAKNIQYF
TRBV2	.	.	TRBJ2-6	TGTGCCAGCAGTGTTAGGAGCTCTGGGGCCAACGTCCTGACTTTC	CASSVRSSGANVLTF
TRBV30	.	.	TRBJ1-2	TGTGCCTGGAGTGACCCCGGGGGGCGGTATGGCTACACCTTC	CAWSDPGGRYGYTF
TRBV2	.	.	TRBJ2-7	TGTGCCAGCAGTGCCCGGCCTCCGGAACGGTTCGCCGAGCAGTACTTC	CASSARPPERFAEQYF
TRBV5-1	.	.	TRBJ2-5	TGCGCCAGCAGCTTGGGCCCGGGCACTCCGGGTATATGGGAGACCCAGTACTTC	CASSLGPGTPGIWETQYF
TRBV5-1	once	.	TRBJ1-1	TGCGCCAGCAGCTTGGACTCGAACACTGAAGCTTTCTTT	CASSLDSNTEAFF
TRBV5-1	once	TRBD2	TRBJ2-7	TGCGCCAGCAGCTTGAGTCTAGCGGGAGTGTACGAGCAGTACTTC	CASSLSLAGVYEQYF
TRBV7-7	.	TRBD1	TRBJ2-4	TGTGCTAGCAGCACTCAAGACAGGGTAGAAATCACGGCCAAAAACATTCAGTACTTC	CASSTQDRVEITAKNIQYF
TRBV18	.	.	TRBJ2-7	TGTGCCAGCTCACCGCGAAGGGGTGAGGACGAGCAGTACTTC	CASSPRRGEDEQYF
TRBV28	.	.	TRBJ2-3	TGTGCCAGCAGTTTATCCTCTTTCAGGGGAACGCAGTATTTT	CASSLSSFRGTQYF
TRBV7-9	.	.	TRBJ1-3	TGTGCCAGCAGCTTAGGGTCGACAAGGGCAGGAAACACCATATATTTT	CASSLGSTRAGNTIYF
TRBV19	.	TRBD1	TRBJ1-1	TGTGCCAGTAGGGGGACAGGGAGCACTGAAGCTTTCTTT	CASRGTGSTEAFF
TRBV4-1	.	TRBD1	TRBJ1-6	TGCGCCAGCAGCCAGGCCAAAGACAGGGTTAGCTCCTATAATTCACCCCTCCACTTT	CASSQAKDRVSSYNSPLHF
TRBV19	.	.	TRBJ1-2	TGTGCCAGTAGTATCCCCCGACTGGGCAGGGCCAATGGCTACACCTTC	CASSIPRLGRANGYTF
TRBV15	once	.	TRBJ2-5	TGTGCCACCAGCAGAGATCGCGGCCAAGAGACCCAGTACTTC	CATSRDRGQETQYF
TRBV2	.	TRBD2	TRBJ2-1	TGTGCCAGCAGTAGAGCGGGGGGGCCTCGGAATGAGCAGTTCTTC	CASSRAGGPRNEQFF
TRBV19	.	.	TRBJ1-2	TGTGCCAGTATTCGGAGGGTGCAAGACTATGGCTACACCTTC	CASIRRVQDYGYTF
TRBV6-5	.	.	TRBJ1-2	TGTGCCAGCAGTTACTCGTGGTCAGCTGCCTATGGCTACACCTTC	CASSYSWSAAYGYTF
TRBV30	.	TRBD2	TRBJ2-2	TGTGCCTGGATTGCCGGGACTAGCGAAACCGGGGAGCTGTTTTTT	CAWIAGTSETGELFF
TRBV4-1	.	.	TRBJ2-2	TGCGCCAGCAGCCAAGATTTGGGAACCGGGGAGCTGTTTTTT	CASSQDLGTGELFF
TRBV6-6	.	.	TRBJ1-4	TGTGCCAGCAGTTACCCGACCTACTCAACTAATGAAAAACTGTTTTTT	CASSYPTYSTNEKLFF
TRBV11-3	.	.	TRBJ2-7	TGTGCCAGCAGCTTCCGGTGGGGAGGAGAGTACGAGCAGTACTTC	CASSFRWGGEYEQYF
TRBV28	.	.	TRBJ2-4	TGTGCCAGCAGTTTAGGCGGGACGGCCAAAAACATTCAGTACTTC	CASSLGGTAKNIQYF
TRBV5-1	.	.	TRBJ2-7	TGCGCCAGCAGCTGGAATACAGGGACCTACGAGCAGTACTTC	CASSWNTGTYEQYF